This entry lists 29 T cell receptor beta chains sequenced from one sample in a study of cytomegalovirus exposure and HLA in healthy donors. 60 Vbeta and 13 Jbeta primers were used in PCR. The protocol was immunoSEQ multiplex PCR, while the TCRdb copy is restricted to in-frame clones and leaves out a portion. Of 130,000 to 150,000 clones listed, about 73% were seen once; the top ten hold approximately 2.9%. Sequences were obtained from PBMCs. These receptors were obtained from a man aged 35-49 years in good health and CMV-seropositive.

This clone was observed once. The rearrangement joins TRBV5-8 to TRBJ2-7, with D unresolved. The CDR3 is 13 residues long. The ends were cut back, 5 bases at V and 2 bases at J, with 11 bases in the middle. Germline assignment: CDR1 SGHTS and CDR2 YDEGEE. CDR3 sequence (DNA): TGTGCCAGCAGTGTAGCAAGCCCCTACGAGCAGTACTTC. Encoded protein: CASSVASPYEQYF.

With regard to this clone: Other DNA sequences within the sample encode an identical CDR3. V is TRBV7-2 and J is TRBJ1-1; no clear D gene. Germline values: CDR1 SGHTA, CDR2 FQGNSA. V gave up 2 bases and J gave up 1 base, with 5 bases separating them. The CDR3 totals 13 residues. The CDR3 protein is CASSLTGNTEAFF. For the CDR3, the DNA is TGTGCCAGCAGCTTAACGGGGAACACTGAAGCTTTCTTT.

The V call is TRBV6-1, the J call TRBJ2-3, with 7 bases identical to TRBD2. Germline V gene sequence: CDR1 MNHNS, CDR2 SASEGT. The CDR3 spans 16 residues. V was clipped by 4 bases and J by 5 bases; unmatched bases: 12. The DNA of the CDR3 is TGTGCCAGCAGTGTTAATAGCGGGCCCATGGGAGATACGCAGTATTTT. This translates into CASSVNSGPMGDTQYF.

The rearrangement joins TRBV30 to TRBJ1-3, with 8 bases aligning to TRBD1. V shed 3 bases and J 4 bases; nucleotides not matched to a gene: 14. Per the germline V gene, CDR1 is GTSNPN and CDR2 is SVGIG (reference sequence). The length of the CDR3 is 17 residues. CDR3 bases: TGTGCCTGGAGCGCTTCACTGGTGGACAGGGTGGGAAACACCATATATTTT. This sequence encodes CAWSASLVDRVGNTIYF. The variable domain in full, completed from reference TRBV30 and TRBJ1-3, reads SQTIHQWPATLVQPVGSPLSLECTVEGTSNPNLYWYRQAAGRGLQLLFYSVGIGQISSEVPQNLSASRPQDRQFILSSKKLLLSDSGFYLCAWSASLVDRVGNTIYFGEGSWLTVV.

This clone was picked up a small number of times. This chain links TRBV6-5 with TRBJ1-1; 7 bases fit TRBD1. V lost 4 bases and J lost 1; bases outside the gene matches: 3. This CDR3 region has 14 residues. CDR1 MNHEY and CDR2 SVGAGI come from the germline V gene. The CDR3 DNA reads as TGTGCCAGCAGTTCGGGACAGTGGAACACTGAAGCTTTCTTT. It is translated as CASSSGQWNTEAFF.

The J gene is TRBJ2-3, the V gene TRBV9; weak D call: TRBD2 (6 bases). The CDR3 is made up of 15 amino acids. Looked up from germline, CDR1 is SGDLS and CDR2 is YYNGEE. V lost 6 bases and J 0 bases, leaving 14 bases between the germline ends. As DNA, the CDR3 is TGTGCCAGCAACTTCAGAGGGACTAGCACAGATACGCAGTATTTT. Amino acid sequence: CASNFRGTSTDTQYF.

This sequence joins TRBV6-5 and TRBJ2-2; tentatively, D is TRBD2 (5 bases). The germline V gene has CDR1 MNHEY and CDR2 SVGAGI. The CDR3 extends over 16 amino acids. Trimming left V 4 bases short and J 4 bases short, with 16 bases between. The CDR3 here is CASSFYPSSVTGELFF. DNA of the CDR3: TGTGCCAGCAGTTTTTATCCTAGCTCGGTCACCGGGGAGCTGTTTTTT.

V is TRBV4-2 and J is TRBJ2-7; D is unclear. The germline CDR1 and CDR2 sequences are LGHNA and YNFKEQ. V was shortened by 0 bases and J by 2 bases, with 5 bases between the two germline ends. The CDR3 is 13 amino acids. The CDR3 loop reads CASSQDSPYEQYF. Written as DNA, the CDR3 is TGTGCCAGCAGCCAAGATAGCCCCTACGAGCAGTACTTC.

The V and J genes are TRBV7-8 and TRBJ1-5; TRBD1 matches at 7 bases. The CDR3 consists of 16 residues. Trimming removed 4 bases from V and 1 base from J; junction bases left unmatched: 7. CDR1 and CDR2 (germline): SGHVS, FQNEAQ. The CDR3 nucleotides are TGTGCCAGCAGCTATTATCAGGGGGTGAGCAATCAGCCCCAGCATTTT. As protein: CASSYYQGVSNQPQHF.

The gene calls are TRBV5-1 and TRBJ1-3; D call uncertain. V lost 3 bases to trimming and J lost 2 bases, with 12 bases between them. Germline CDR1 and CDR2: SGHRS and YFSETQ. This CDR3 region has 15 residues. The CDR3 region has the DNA TGCGCCAGCAGCTCGAGCGGGGTCGCTGGAAACACCATATATTTT. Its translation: CASSSSGVAGNTIYF.

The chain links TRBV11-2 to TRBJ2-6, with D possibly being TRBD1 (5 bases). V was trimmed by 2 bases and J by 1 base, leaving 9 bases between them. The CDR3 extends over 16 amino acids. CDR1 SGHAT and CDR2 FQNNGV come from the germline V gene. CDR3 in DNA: TGTGCCAGCAGCTTATCAGGGTATTCTGGGGCCAACGTCCTGACTTTC. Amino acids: CASSLSGYSGANVLTF.

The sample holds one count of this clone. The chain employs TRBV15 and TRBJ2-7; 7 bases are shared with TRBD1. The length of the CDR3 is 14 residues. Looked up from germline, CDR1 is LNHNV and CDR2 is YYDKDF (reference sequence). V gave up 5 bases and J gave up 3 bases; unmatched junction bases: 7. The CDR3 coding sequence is TGTGCCACCAGCGCCTGGGACAGAAACTACGAGCAGTACTTC. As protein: CATSAWDRNYEQYF.

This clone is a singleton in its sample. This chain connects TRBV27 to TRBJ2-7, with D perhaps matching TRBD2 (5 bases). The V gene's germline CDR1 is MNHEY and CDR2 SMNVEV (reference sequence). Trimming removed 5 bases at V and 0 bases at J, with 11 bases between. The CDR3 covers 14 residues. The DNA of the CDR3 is TGTGCCAGCAGTAGGAACCGGGGCTCCTACGAGCAGTACTTC. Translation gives CASSRNRGSYEQYF.

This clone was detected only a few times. CDR3 residues: CAWSAPTGGYEQYF. The CDR3 region has the DNA TGTGCCTGGAGTGCCCCAACAGGGGGCTACGAGCAGTACTTC. This chain uses TRBV30 with TRBJ2-7, with TRBD1 matching over 8 bases. V trimming: 1 base; J trimming: 3 bases; junction bases outside the gene matches: 5. The CDR3 covers 14 residues. Germline CDR1 is GTSNPN and CDR2 is SVGIG (reference sequence).

CDR3 protein: CASRKGQITDTQYF. CDR3 coding DNA: TGTGCCAGCAGAAAAGGACAGATCACAGATACGCAGTATTTT. The V call is TRBV2, the J call TRBJ2-3; maybe TRBD1 (6 bases). Germline CDR1 and CDR2: SNHLY and FYNNEI. V was cut by 6 bases and J by 2 bases, with 12 bases left in between. This CDR3 comprises 14 residues.

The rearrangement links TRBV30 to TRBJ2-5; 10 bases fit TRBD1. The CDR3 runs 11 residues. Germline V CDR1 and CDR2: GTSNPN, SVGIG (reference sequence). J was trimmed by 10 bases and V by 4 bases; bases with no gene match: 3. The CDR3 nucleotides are TGTGCCTGGAAGGGACAGGGGATCCAGTACTTC. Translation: CAWKGQGIQYF.

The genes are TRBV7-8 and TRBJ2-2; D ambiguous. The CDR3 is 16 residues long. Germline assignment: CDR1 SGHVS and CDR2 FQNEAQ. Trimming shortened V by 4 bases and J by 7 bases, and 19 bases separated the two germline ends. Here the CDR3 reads CASSSRPPRPYGELFF. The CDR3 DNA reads TGTGCCAGCAGCTCTAGACCCCCCCGCCCGTACGGGGAGCTGTTTTTT.

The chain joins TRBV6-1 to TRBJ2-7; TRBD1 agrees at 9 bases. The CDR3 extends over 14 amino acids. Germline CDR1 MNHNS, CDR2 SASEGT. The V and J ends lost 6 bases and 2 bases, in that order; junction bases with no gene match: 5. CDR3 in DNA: TGTGCCAGCAGCCCGACAGGGGGACCCTACGAGCAGTACTTC. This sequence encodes CASSPTGGPYEQYF.

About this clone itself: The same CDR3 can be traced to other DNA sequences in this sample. The CDR3 DNA reads as TGTGCCAGCAGCCCCGGACTAGCCACAGATACGCAGTATTTT. Its translation: CASSPGLATDTQYF. The chain employs TRBV7-2 and TRBJ2-3, with 8 positions matching TRBD2. CDR1 is SGHTA and CDR2 is FQGNSA in the germline V gene. V gave up 5 bases and J gave up 2 bases; unmatched junction bases: 3. The CDR3 consists of 14 residues.

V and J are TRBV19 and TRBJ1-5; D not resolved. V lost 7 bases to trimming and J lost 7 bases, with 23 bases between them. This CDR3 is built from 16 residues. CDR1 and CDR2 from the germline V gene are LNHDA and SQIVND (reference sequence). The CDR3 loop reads CASTSASGGESQPQHF. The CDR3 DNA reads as TGTGCCAGTACGTCCGCGTCGGGCGGGGAGTCCCAGCCCCAGCATTTT.

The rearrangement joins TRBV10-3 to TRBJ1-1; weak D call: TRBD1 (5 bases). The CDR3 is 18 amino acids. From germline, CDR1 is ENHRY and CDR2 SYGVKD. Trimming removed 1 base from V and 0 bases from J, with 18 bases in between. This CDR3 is CAISEFSQGSSLNTEAFF. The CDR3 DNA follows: TGTGCCATCAGTGAGTTTTCTCAGGGATCTTCCTTGAACACTGAAGCTTTCTTT.

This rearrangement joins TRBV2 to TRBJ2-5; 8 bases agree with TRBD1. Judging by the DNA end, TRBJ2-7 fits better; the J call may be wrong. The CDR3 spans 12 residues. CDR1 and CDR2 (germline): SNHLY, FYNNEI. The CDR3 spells CASSGQGYEQYF. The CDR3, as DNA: TGTGCCAGCAGTGGACAGGGGTACGAGCAGTACTTC.

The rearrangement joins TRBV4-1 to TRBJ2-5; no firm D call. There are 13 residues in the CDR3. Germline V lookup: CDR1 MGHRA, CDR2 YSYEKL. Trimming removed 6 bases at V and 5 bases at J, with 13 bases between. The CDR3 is CASSVTPRETQYF. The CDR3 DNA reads TGCGCCAGCAGTGTAACCCCCCGGGAGACCCAGTACTTC.

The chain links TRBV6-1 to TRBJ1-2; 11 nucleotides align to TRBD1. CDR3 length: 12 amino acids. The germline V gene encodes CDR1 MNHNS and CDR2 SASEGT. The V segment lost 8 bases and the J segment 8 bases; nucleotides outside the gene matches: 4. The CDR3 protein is CASSGTGGGYTF. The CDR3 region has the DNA TGTGCCAGCTCCGGGACAGGGGGGGGCTACACCTTC.

The CDR3 nucleotides read TGTGCCAGCAGCCCACGGACAGCGAGGACGAACACCGGGGAGCTGTTTTTT. This encodes CASSPRTARTNTGELFF. This chain connects TRBV21-1 to TRBJ2-2; the DNA was not compared with TRBD1, the D call given in the table. TRBV21-1 is a documented pseudogene. The CDR3 length is 17 residues.

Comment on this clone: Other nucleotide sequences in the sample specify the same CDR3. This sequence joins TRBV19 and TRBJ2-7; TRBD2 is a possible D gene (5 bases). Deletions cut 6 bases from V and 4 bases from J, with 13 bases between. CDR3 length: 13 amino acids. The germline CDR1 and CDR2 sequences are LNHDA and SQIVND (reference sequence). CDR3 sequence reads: CASSPRTGYEQYF. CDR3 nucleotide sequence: TGTGCCAGTAGCCCTCGGACTGGTTACGAGCAGTACTTC.

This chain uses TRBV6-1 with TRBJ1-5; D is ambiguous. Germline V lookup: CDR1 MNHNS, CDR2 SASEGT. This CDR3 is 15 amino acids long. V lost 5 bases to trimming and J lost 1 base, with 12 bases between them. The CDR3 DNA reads TGTGCCAGCAGTCCACAGACCACCAGCAATCAGCCCCAGCATTTT. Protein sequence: CASSPQTTSNQPQHF.

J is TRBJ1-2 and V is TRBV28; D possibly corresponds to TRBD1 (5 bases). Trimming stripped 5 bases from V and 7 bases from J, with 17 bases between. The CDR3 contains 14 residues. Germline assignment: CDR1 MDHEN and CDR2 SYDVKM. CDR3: CASSNLLQGGGYTF. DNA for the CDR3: TGTGCCAGCAGTAACCTCCTGCAGGGAGGTGGCTACACCTTC.

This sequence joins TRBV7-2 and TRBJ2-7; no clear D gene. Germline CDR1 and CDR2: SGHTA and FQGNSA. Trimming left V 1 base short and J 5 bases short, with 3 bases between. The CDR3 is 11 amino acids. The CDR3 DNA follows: TGTGCCAGCAGCTTAGAGCACGAGCAGTACTTC. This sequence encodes CASSLEHEQYF.